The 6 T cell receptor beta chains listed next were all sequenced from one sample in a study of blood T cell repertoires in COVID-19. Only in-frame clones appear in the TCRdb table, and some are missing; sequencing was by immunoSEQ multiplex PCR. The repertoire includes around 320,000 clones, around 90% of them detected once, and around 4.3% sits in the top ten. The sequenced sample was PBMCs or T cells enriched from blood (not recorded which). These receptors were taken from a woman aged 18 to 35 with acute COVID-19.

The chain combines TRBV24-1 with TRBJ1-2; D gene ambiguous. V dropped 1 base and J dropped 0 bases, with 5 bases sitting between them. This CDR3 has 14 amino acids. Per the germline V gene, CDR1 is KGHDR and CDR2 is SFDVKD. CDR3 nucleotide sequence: TGTGCCACCAGTGATTTAAGAGCTAACTATGGCTACACCTTC. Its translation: CATSDLRANYGYTF.

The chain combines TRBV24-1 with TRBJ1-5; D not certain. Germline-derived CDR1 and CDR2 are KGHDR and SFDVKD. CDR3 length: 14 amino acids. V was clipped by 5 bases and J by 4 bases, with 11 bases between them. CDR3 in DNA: TGTGCCACCAGTGCCCCCGGGAGAAATCAGCCCCAGCATTTT. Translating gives CATSAPGRNQPQHF.

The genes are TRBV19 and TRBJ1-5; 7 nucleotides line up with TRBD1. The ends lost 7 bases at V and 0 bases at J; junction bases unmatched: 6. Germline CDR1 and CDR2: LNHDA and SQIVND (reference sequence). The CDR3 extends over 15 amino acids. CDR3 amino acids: CASKGQPYSNQPQHF. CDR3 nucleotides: TGTGCCAGTAAGGGACAGCCTTATAGCAATCAGCCCCAGCATTTT.

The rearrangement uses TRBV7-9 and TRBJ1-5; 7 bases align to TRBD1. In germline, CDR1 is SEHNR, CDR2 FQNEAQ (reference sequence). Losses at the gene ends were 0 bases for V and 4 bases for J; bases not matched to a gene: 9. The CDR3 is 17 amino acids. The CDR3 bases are TGTGCCAGCAGCTTAGCGGATGGGACAGCTCTTAATCAGCCCCAGCATTTT. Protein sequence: CASSLADGTALNQPQHF.

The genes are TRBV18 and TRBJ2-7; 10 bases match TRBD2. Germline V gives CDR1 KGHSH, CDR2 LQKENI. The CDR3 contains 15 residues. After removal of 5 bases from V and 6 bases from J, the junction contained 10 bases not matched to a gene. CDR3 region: CASSSLAGVVGEQYF. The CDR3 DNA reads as TGTGCCAGCTCATCTCTAGCGGGAGTAGTGGGCGAGCAGTACTTC.

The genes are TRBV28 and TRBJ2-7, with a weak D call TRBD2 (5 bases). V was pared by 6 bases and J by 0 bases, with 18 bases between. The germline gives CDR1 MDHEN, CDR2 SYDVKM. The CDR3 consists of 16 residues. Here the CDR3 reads CASSPTSGRPSYEQYF. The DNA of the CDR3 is TGTGCCAGCAGCCCTACAAGCGGAAGGCCCTCCTACGAGCAGTACTTC.